Listed below are T cell receptor beta chains from one sample, sequenced in a study of blood T cell repertoires in COVID-19. Profiling relied on immunoSEQ multiplex PCR, and the TCRdb table lists in-frame clones only, not all of them. The profile shows about 220,000 clones, about 78% of them singletons. The specimen was peripheral blood. These receptors all come from a woman in her sixties or seventies with acute or convalescent COVID-19. The CDR3 runs from the conserved cysteine through the conserved F or W. Each record gives: D gene, J gene, V gene, clone size, CDR3 protein, CDR3 DNA. The D gene is left open where the match is weak. Size is omitted from some rows. Given values are once, few, many or a class for expanded clones.

D gene: TRBD2; J gene: TRBJ2-6; V gene: TRBV4-1; clone size: NA; CDR3 protein: CASSQDVPGGPGAGANVLTF; CDR3 DNA: TGCGCCAGCAGCCAAGACGTGCCGGGGGGGCCCGGAGCTGGGGCCAACGTCCTGACTTTC
D gene: TRBD1; J gene: TRBJ2-2; V gene: TRBV7-3; clone size: NA; CDR3 protein: CASSRDRAGELFF; CDR3 DNA: TGTGCCAGCAGTCGCGACAGGGCCGGGGAGCTGTTTTTT
D gene: NA; J gene: TRBJ1-1; V gene: TRBV29-1; clone size: NA; CDR3 protein: CSVDTNTEAFF; CDR3 DNA: TGCAGCGTAGACACGAACACTGAAGCTTTCTTT
D gene: TRBD1; J gene: TRBJ2-1; V gene: TRBV7-9; clone size: NA; CDR3 protein: CASTKDRGTVNEQFF; CDR3 DNA: TGTGCCAGCACCAAAGACAGGGGGACGGTCAATGAGCAGTTCTTC
D gene: TRBD2; J gene: TRBJ2-1; V gene: TRBV13; clone size: NA; CDR3 protein: CASSPDSIAGGLNEQFF; CDR3 DNA: TGTGCCAGCAGCCCCGACTCAATAGCGGGGGGGCTTAATGAGCAGTTCTTC
D gene: TRBD2; J gene: TRBJ2-3; V gene: TRBV9; clone size: NA; CDR3 protein: CASSPNGRGGPHTQYF; CDR3 DNA: TGTGCCAGCAGCCCAAATGGCCGCGGGGGGCCCCATACGCAGTATTTT
D gene: TRBD1; J gene: TRBJ2-5; V gene: TRBV6-6; clone size: NA; CDR3 protein: CASSYPQGASQETQYF; CDR3 DNA: TGTGCCAGCAGTTACCCCCAGGGGGCGAGCCAAGAGACCCAGTACTTC
D gene: NA; J gene: TRBJ2-3; V gene: TRBV6-4; clone size: many; CDR3 protein: CASSDTAPTSHHTDTQYF; CDR3 DNA: TGTGCCAGCAGTGATACGGCTCCAACTAGCCATCACACAGATACGCAGTATTTT
D gene: NA; J gene: TRBJ1-2; V gene: TRBV24-1; clone size: NA; CDR3 protein: CATSDSNSLANYGYTF; CDR3 DNA: TGTGCCACCAGTGATTCAAACAGCTTAGCTAACTATGGCTACACCTTC
D gene: TRBD1; J gene: TRBJ2-7; V gene: TRBV15; clone size: NA; CDR3 protein: CATSRALTGTMYEQYF; CDR3 DNA: TGTGCCACCAGCAGAGCACTGACAGGGACCATGTACGAGCAGTACTTC
D gene: TRBD1; J gene: TRBJ1-2; V gene: TRBV6-5; clone size: NA; CDR3 protein: CASSYDHRDRDGYTF; CDR3 DNA: TGTGCCAGCAGTTACGACCACCGGGACAGGGACGGCTACACCTTC
D gene: TRBD1; J gene: TRBJ2-5; V gene: TRBV7-3; clone size: NA; CDR3 protein: CASSPETGGAGETQYF; CDR3 DNA: TGTGCCAGCAGCCCCGAGACAGGGGGCGCCGGAGAGACCCAGTACTTC
D gene: TRBD2; J gene: TRBJ2-7; V gene: TRBV11-2; clone size: once; CDR3 protein: CASSLDAVSGLAVPYEQYF; CDR3 DNA: TGTGCCAGCAGCTTAGATGCAGTATCGGGACTAGCGGTTCCATACGAGCAGTACTTC
D gene: NA; J gene: TRBJ1-6; V gene: TRBV19; clone size: NA; CDR3 protein: CASSIGTNRRDSPLHF; CDR3 DNA: TGTGCCAGTAGTATTGGTACCAACAGGCGCGATTCACCCCTCCACTTT
D gene: TRBD1; J gene: TRBJ2-7; V gene: TRBV7-2; clone size: NA; CDR3 protein: CASSEDRGRSYEQYF; CDR3 DNA: TGTGCCAGCAGCGAAGACAGGGGTCGATCCTACGAGCAGTACTTC
D gene: NA; J gene: TRBJ1-2; V gene: TRBV27; clone size: NA; CDR3 protein: CASSRQGDGYTF; CDR3 DNA: TGTGCCAGCTCGCGGCAGGGCGATGGCTACACCTTC
D gene: TRBD2; J gene: TRBJ2-6; V gene: TRBV4-3; clone size: NA; CDR3 protein: CASSGGVSGSGANVLTF; CDR3 DNA: TGCGCCAGCTCGGGAGGGGTTTCGGGCTCTGGGGCCAACGTCCTGACTTTC
D gene: TRBD2; J gene: TRBJ2-2; V gene: TRBV7-6; clone size: NA; CDR3 protein: CASSLRLAGANTGELFF; CDR3 DNA: TGTGCCAGCAGCTTAAGGCTAGCGGGGGCGAACACCGGGGAGCTGTTTTTT
D gene: NA; J gene: TRBJ1-5; V gene: TRBV19; clone size: NA; CDR3 protein: CASRAGRGNQPQHF; CDR3 DNA: TGTGCCAGTAGGGCGGGTCGGGGCAATCAGCCCCAGCATTTT
D gene: TRBD1; J gene: TRBJ1-1; V gene: TRBV5-1; clone size: NA; CDR3 protein: CASSPTGTANTEAFF; CDR3 DNA: TGCGCCAGCAGCCCGACCGGGACAGCCAACACTGAAGCTTTCTTT
D gene: TRBD1; J gene: TRBJ1-5; V gene: TRBV19; clone size: NA; CDR3 protein: CASSFTDRVSNQPQHF; CDR3 DNA: TGTGCCAGTAGTTTTACTGACAGGGTTAGCAATCAGCCCCAGCATTTT
D gene: TRBD1; J gene: TRBJ2-7; V gene: TRBV11-2; clone size: NA; CDR3 protein: CASSPGTGTYEQYF; CDR3 DNA: TGTGCCAGCAGCCCGGGGACAGGGACCTACGAGCAGTACTTC
D gene: TRBD1; J gene: TRBJ2-4; V gene: TRBV25-1; clone size: NA; CDR3 protein: CASSVYEGARDIQYF; CDR3 DNA: TGTGCCAGCAGTGTATACGAGGGGGCTAGGGACATTCAGTACTTC
D gene: NA; J gene: TRBJ2-7; V gene: TRBV19; clone size: NA; CDR3 protein: CASSPPGTQSSYEQYF; CDR3 DNA: TGTGCCAGTAGTCCACCCGGGACTCAAAGCTCCTACGAGCAGTACTTC
D gene: NA; J gene: TRBJ1-2; V gene: TRBV7-3; clone size: NA; CDR3 protein: CASSLMGGNYGYTF; CDR3 DNA: TGTGCCAGCAGCTTAATGGGAGGAAACTATGGCTACACCTTC
D gene: TRBD2; J gene: TRBJ2-1; V gene: TRBV6-2/TRBV6-3; clone size: NA; CDR3 protein: CASSYSQRGGYNEQFF; CDR3 DNA: TGTGCCAGCAGTTACTCCCAGCGGGGGGGTTACAATGAGCAGTTCTTC
D gene: NA; J gene: TRBJ2-5; V gene: TRBV2; clone size: NA; CDR3 protein: CASSGGGLQETQYF; CDR3 DNA: TGTGCCAGCAGTGGCGGGGGCCTTCAAGAGACCCAGTACTTC
D gene: TRBD1; J gene: TRBJ2-3; V gene: TRBV7-3; clone size: once; CDR3 protein: CASSSTDRPDTQYF; CDR3 DNA: TGTGCCAGCAGCTCGACGGACAGGCCAGATACGCAGTATTTT
D gene: NA; J gene: TRBJ1-3; V gene: TRBV5-1; clone size: NA; CDR3 protein: CASSLGQGGNTIYF; CDR3 DNA: TGCGCCAGCAGCTTAGGCCAGGGCGGAAACACCATATATTTT
D gene: TRBD1; J gene: TRBJ2-3; V gene: TRBV5-1; clone size: NA; CDR3 protein: CASSLGQGKGDTQYF; CDR3 DNA: TGCGCCAGCAGCTTGGGACAGGGAAAAGGAGATACGCAGTATTTT
D gene: NA; J gene: TRBJ1-6; V gene: TRBV12-3/TRBV12-4; clone size: NA; CDR3 protein: CASGGQSNSPLHF; CDR3 DNA: TGTGCCAGCGGCGGGCAGTCAAATTCACCCCTCCACTTT
D gene: TRBD1; J gene: TRBJ2-1; V gene: TRBV6-1; clone size: NA; CDR3 protein: CASSELGTVPYNEQFF; CDR3 DNA: TGTGCCAGCAGTGAATTGGGGACAGTTCCCTACAATGAGCAGTTCTTC
D gene: NA; J gene: TRBJ2-7; V gene: TRBV6-1; clone size: NA; CDR3 protein: CASSERGGGPLRSYEQYF; CDR3 DNA: TGTGCCAGCAGTGAAAGGGGCGGGGGCCCTCTAAGGTCCTACGAGCAGTACTTC
D gene: NA; J gene: TRBJ2-3; V gene: TRBV5-1; clone size: few; CDR3 protein: CASSLGSGGLTSTDTQYF; CDR3 DNA: TGCGCCAGCAGCTTGGGCTCGGGGGGCCTAACTAGCACAGATACGCAGTATTTT
D gene: NA; J gene: TRBJ1-1; V gene: TRBV12-3/TRBV12-4; clone size: NA; CDR3 protein: CASSLGQGAFF; CDR3 DNA: TGTGCCAGCAGTTTAGGGCAGGGGGCTTTCTTT
D gene: NA; J gene: TRBJ2-7; V gene: TRBV11-2; clone size: NA; CDR3 protein: CASSLARLSYEQYF; CDR3 DNA: TGTGCCAGCAGCTTAGCCAGGTTGTCCTACGAGCAGTACTTC
D gene: NA; J gene: TRBJ1-5; V gene: TRBV18; clone size: NA; CDR3 protein: CASSPSGSNQPQHF; CDR3 DNA: TGTGCCAGCTCACCATCAGGGTCAAATCAGCCCCAGCATTTT
D gene: TRBD1; J gene: TRBJ2-2; V gene: TRBV29-1; clone size: once; CDR3 protein: CSAYRGGSTGELFF; CDR3 DNA: TGCAGCGCTTATCGAGGGGGCTCCACCGGGGAGCTGTTTTTT
D gene: NA; J gene: TRBJ2-1; V gene: TRBV4-3; clone size: NA; CDR3 protein: CASSQDTGDNEQFF; CDR3 DNA: TGCGCCAGCAGCCAAGATACCGGGGACAATGAGCAGTTCTTC
D gene: NA; J gene: TRBJ2-7; V gene: TRBV6-5; clone size: NA; CDR3 protein: CASSYSPAYEQYF; CDR3 DNA: TGTGCCAGCAGTTACAGCCCCGCCTACGAGCAGTACTTC
D gene: TRBD2; J gene: TRBJ2-1; V gene: TRBV5-1; clone size: NA; CDR3 protein: CASSPDSPREGEQFF; CDR3 DNA: TGCGCCAGCAGCCCGGACAGCCCCCGGGAGGGTGAGCAGTTCTTC
D gene: TRBD2; J gene: TRBJ2-3; V gene: TRBV7-3; clone size: NA; CDR3 protein: CASSPGLARDTQYF; CDR3 DNA: TGTGCCAGCAGCCCGGGACTAGCGAGAGATACGCAGTATTTT
D gene: NA; J gene: TRBJ2-7; V gene: TRBV2; clone size: NA; CDR3 protein: CASGEYEQYF; CDR3 DNA: TGTGCCAGCGGGGAGTACGAGCAGTACTTC
D gene: TRBD1; J gene: TRBJ2-5; V gene: TRBV10-3; clone size: NA; CDR3 protein: CAIRTGGGETQYF; CDR3 DNA: TGTGCCATCAGGACAGGGGGCGGAGAGACCCAGTACTTC
D gene: NA; J gene: TRBJ2-3; V gene: TRBV7-9; clone size: NA; CDR3 protein: CASSPSTDTQYF; CDR3 DNA: TGTGCCAGCAGCCCAAGCACAGATACGCAGTATTTT
D gene: TRBD1; J gene: TRBJ1-4; V gene: TRBV29-1; clone size: NA; CDR3 protein: CSVVQGANEKLFF; CDR3 DNA: TGCAGCGTTGTACAGGGGGCTAATGAAAAACTGTTTTTT
D gene: TRBD2; J gene: TRBJ2-3; V gene: TRBV11-3; clone size: NA; CDR3 protein: CASSHGGAGTDTQYF; CDR3 DNA: TGTGCCAGCAGCCACGGGGGGGCCGGCACAGATACGCAGTATTTT
D gene: TRBD1; J gene: TRBJ2-1; V gene: TRBV5-1; clone size: NA; CDR3 protein: CASSLIRDSFSYNEQFF; CDR3 DNA: TGCGCCAGCAGCTTGATTCGGGACAGCTTCTCCTACAATGAGCAGTTCTTC
D gene: TRBD2; J gene: TRBJ2-1; V gene: TRBV10-2; clone size: few; CDR3 protein: CASSPRTSGGANEQFF; CDR3 DNA: TGCGCCAGCAGTCCCCGGACTAGCGGGGGGGCCAATGAGCAGTTCTTC
D gene: NA; J gene: TRBJ1-2; V gene: TRBV19; clone size: NA; CDR3 protein: CASSINSYYGYTF; CDR3 DNA: TGTGCCAGTAGTATAAACAGTTACTATGGCTACACCTTC
D gene: TRBD1; J gene: TRBJ2-5; V gene: TRBV24-1; clone size: NA; CDR3 protein: CATSDPRTGALWETQYF; CDR3 DNA: TGTGCCACCAGTGATCCCCGGACAGGGGCCCTTTGGGAGACCCAGTACTTC
D gene: TRBD2; J gene: TRBJ2-1; V gene: TRBV7-2; clone size: NA; CDR3 protein: CASSLVYGGAGNEQFF; CDR3 DNA: TGTGCCAGCAGCTTAGTCTACGGGGGGGCTGGAAATGAGCAGTTCTTC
D gene: NA; J gene: TRBJ1-2; V gene: TRBV3-1/TRBV3-2; clone size: NA; CDR3 protein: CASSYSGVNYGYTF; CDR3 DNA: TGTGCCAGCAGCTACTCGGGAGTGAACTATGGCTACACCTTC
D gene: NA; J gene: TRBJ2-7; V gene: TRBV4-1; clone size: NA; CDR3 protein: CASSRQGGGSYEQYF; CDR3 DNA: TGCGCCAGCAGCCGTCAGGGAGGAGGATCTTACGAGCAGTACTTC
D gene: TRBD2; J gene: TRBJ2-7; V gene: TRBV3-1/TRBV3-2; clone size: NA; CDR3 protein: CASSQDERGVRF; CDR3 DNA: TGTGCCAGCAGCCAAGATGAACGGGGGGTACGCTTC
D gene: TRBD1; J gene: TRBJ2-7; V gene: TRBV2; clone size: NA; CDR3 protein: CASKGAVKAYEQYF; CDR3 DNA: TGTGCCAGCAAGGGGGCCGTTAAGGCCTACGAGCAGTACTTC
D gene: TRBD1; J gene: TRBJ2-2; V gene: TRBV7-2; clone size: once; CDR3 protein: CATGQGAITGELFF; CDR3 DNA: TGTGCCACGGGACAGGGGGCAATCACCGGGGAGCTGTTTTTT
D gene: TRBD1; J gene: TRBJ2-3; V gene: TRBV5-4; clone size: NA; CDR3 protein: CASSPGTGDTDTQYF; CDR3 DNA: TGTGCCAGCAGCCCCGGGACAGGAGACACAGATACGCAGTATTTT
D gene: NA; J gene: TRBJ1-2; V gene: TRBV6-2/TRBV6-3; clone size: many; CDR3 protein: CASSRQAHYGYTF; CDR3 DNA: TGTGCCAGCAGTCGACAGGCCCACTATGGCTACACCTTC